The 14 T cell receptor beta chains below were found in one sample sequenced in a study of CD8+ T cells in alopecia areata. Sequencing used cDNA as its template, made by extracting RNA and reverse transcribing it. Repertoires were generated with immunoSEQ multiplex PCR, while TCRdb's copy carries only in-frame clones and drops some. The sample holds some 210,000 clones, about 60% seen once. Here the sequenced sample was CD4+ T cells sorted from blood, taken at week 0. Source of these receptors: a human donor with alopecia areata.

The gene calls are TRBV6-5 and TRBJ2-7; weak D call: TRBD2 (6 bases). Trimming pared 2 bases from V and 4 bases from J, leaving 18 bases between. Germline-derived CDR1 and CDR2 are MNHEY and SVGAGI. There are 16 residues in the CDR3. The CDR3 spells CASSYGSAGSSYEQYF. As DNA, the CDR3 is TGTGCCAGCAGTTACGGATCGGCGGGATCAAGTTACGAGCAGTACTTC.

J is TRBJ2-3 and V is TRBV5-1; the D gene is possibly TRBD2 (7 bases). V dropped 4 bases and J dropped 1 base, with 16 bases sitting between them. This CDR3 is 16 amino acids long. The germline V gene has CDR1 SGHRS and CDR2 YFSETQ. CDR3 nucleotide sequence: TGCGCCAGCAGCGTAGGGGGAGGGATCGGCACAGATACGCAGTATTTT. Its protein product is CASSVGGGIGTDTQYF. Together with reference TRBV5-1 and TRBJ2-3, the CDR3 gives the full variable domain: KAGVTQTPRYLIKTRGQQVTLSCSPISGHRSVSWYQQTPGQGLQFLFEYFSETQRNKGNFPGRFSGRQFSNSRSEMNVSTLELGDSALYLCASSVGGGIGTDTQYFGPGTRLTVL.

Here the CDR3 reads CATSKTGGRQPQHF. The CDR3 bases are TGTGCCACCAGCAAGACAGGGGGCCGTCAGCCCCAGCATTTT. The chain links TRBV15 to TRBJ1-5, with 10 bases lining up with TRBD1. CDR1 is LNHNV, CDR2 YYDKDF, per germline (reference sequence). The CDR3 totals 14 residues. V lost 4 bases and J lost 6; bases outside the gene matches: 3. The whole variable domain, filled in from reference TRBV15 and TRBJ1-5, reads DAMVIQNPRYQVTQFGKPVTLSCSQTLNHNVMYWYQQKSSQAPKLLFHYYDKDFNNEADTPDNFQSRRPNTSFCFLDIRSPGLGDTAMYLCATSKTGGRQPQHFGDGTRLSIL.

This chain links TRBV5-1 with TRBJ2-2; D call uncertain. The CDR3 totals 14 residues. Trimming removed 1 base at V and 3 bases at J, with 7 bases between. Germline V lookup: CDR1 SGHRS, CDR2 YFSETQ. The CDR3 coding sequence is TGCGCCAGCAGCTTGTACAGAGACACCGGGGAGCTGTTTTTT. Translating it yields CASSLYRDTGELFF.

The chain links TRBV5-1 to TRBJ2-3; D unclear. Germline values: CDR1 SGHRS, CDR2 YFSETQ. The CDR3 loop spans 14 amino acids. V lost 0 bases and J lost 2, with 7 bases in between. The CDR3: CASSLAVHTDTQYF. Written as DNA, the CDR3 is TGCGCCAGCAGCTTGGCGGTCCACACAGATACGCAGTATTTT.

This clone has only a few counts. This rearrangement joins TRBV5-1 to TRBJ2-7; 7 positions agree with TRBD1. The germline V gene encodes CDR1 SGHRS and CDR2 YFSETQ. V gave up 4 bases and J gave up 5 bases; unmatched junction bases: 6. The CDR3 has 13 residues. The CDR3 sequence: CASSPGGSNEQYF. CDR3 sequence (DNA): TGCGCCAGCAGCCCAGGGGGTAGCAACGAGCAGTACTTC. Using reference TRBV5-1 and TRBJ2-7 for the parts outside the CDR3, the full variable domain is KAGVTQTPRYLIKTRGQQVTLSCSPISGHRSVSWYQQTPGQGLQFLFEYFSETQRNKGNFPGRFSGRQFSNSRSEMNVSTLELGDSALYLCASSPGGSNEQYFGPGTRLTVT.

This clone showed up just a few times. The chain carries TRBV5-6 and TRBJ2-3, with 7 bases aligning to TRBD2. Unmatched junction bases numbered 8, after V lost 4 bases and J lost 9 bases. The CDR3 length is 13 residues. The germline gives CDR1 SGHDT, CDR2 YYEEEE. The CDR3 sequence is CASSIPPGLTQYF. The DNA for the CDR3 is TGTGCCAGCAGCATCCCCCCGGGACTAACGCAGTATTTT. Together with reference TRBV5-6 and TRBJ2-3, the CDR3 gives the full variable domain: DAGVTQSPTHLIKTRGQQVTLRCSPKSGHDTVSWYQQALGQGPQFIFQYYEEEERQRGNFPDRFSGHQFPNYSSELNVNALLLGDSALYLCASSIPPGLTQYFGPGTRLTVL.

The chain employs TRBV2 and TRBJ2-3, with D perhaps matching TRBD2 (6 bases). Trimming pared 1 base from V and 9 bases from J, leaving 8 bases between. Germline loops: CDR1 SNHLY, CDR2 FYNNEI. This CDR3 contains 12 residues. CDR3 region: CASSEGRETQYF. CDR3 sequence (DNA): TGTGCCAGCAGTGAAGGGAGGGAAACGCAGTATTTT.

This clone was found a few times. This rearrangement joins TRBV9 to TRBJ1-3; a weak D match, TRBD1 (5 bases). CDR3 length equals 14 residues. V was cut by 0 bases and J by 1 base, with 5 bases left in between. CDR1 is SGDLS, CDR2 YYNGEE, per germline. Written as DNA, the CDR3 is TGTGCCAGCAGCGTAGGGACATCTGGAAACACCATATATTTT. Protein sequence: CASSVGTSGNTIYF.

The chain uses TRBV10-3 and TRBJ2-7, with TRBD1 identical over 8 bases. CDR1 is ENHRY, CDR2 SYGVKD, per germline. CDR3 length: 13 residues. After removal of 10 bases from V and 3 bases from J, the junction contained 8 bases not matched to a gene. DNA for the CDR3: TGTGCCACAAAGACAGGGGAAGGCTACGAGCAGTACTTC. Translation gives CATKTGEGYEQYF.

The chain is built from TRBV11-1 and TRBJ2-6; maybe TRBD2 (5 bases). This CDR3 is 15 amino acids long. Deletions cut 2 bases from V and 1 base from J, with 6 bases between. Germline CDR1 is SGHAT and CDR2 is FQDESV (reference sequence). The CDR3 DNA sequence: TGTGCCAGCAGCTTACGGAGGTCTGGGGCCAACGTCCTGACTTTC. Amino acids: CASSLRRSGANVLTF.

This chain's CDR3 is CASSLAGQGYPASEQYF. DNA for the CDR3: TGTGCCAGCAGCTTAGCGGGACAGGGTTATCCGGCTTCCGAGCAGTACTTC. This chain connects TRBV7-2 to TRBJ2-7; the match to TRBD1 covers 9 bases. Germline V lookup: CDR1 SGHTA, CDR2 FQGNSA. This CDR3 comprises 17 residues. The V gene end was trimmed by 0 bases and the J gene end by 6 bases; junction bases not matched to a gene: 12.

The chain recombines TRBV9 with TRBJ2-3; the D call may be TRBD1 or TRBD2 (5 bases each). The CDR3 has 14 residues. The V and J ends lost 0 bases and 3 bases respectively, with 8 bases between them. Per germline, CDR1 SGDLS and CDR2 YYNGEE. CDR3 sequence: CASSVGGKTDTQYF. CDR3 sequence (DNA): TGTGCCAGCAGCGTAGGGGGGAAGACAGATACGCAGTATTTT.

The chain recombines TRBV29-1 with TRBJ1-2, with 7 bases that match TRBD1. Per germline, CDR1 SQVTM and CDR2 ANQGSEA. V shed 3 bases and J 7 bases; nucleotides not matched to a gene: 8. This CDR3 is 13 amino acids long. The CDR3 spells CSVEEGARFGYTF. As DNA, the CDR3 is TGCAGCGTTGAGGAGGGGGCGCGTTTTGGCTACACCTTC. Looking up the rest from reference TRBV29-1 and TRBJ1-2 gives the full variable domain: SAVISQKPSRDICQRGTSLTIQCQVDSQVTMMFWYRQQPGQSLTLIATANQGSEATYESGFVIDKFPISRPNLTFSTLTVSNMSPEDSSIYLCSVEEGARFGYTFGSGTRLTVV.